The TCR beta chain described here comes from a study of T-cell reconstitution after alpha-beta-depleted transplantation in children. Unique molecular identifiers were used in preparing the TCRbeta library. TCRdb re-called the PCR reads through MiXCR, storing one row per CDR3 protein. The data hold approximately 300,000 distinct CDR3 sequences, with around a tenth observed a single time. This clonotype was detected many times. Its antigen is still unknown. The CDR3 has 13 amino acids. Trimming left V 6 bases short and J 5 bases short, with 11 bases between. Germline V gene sequence: CDR1 MNHEY, CDR2 SMNVEV (reference sequence). General study results and limits: By about two months after transplant, alpha-beta T cells reportedly arose from several hundred graft clones that had expanded. It was surviving recipient T cells and thymic progenitors that gave some patients high TCRbeta diversity at day 60. One year after transplant, T-cell counts and diversity came mostly from newly produced T cells.

V usage is TRBV27 and J usage is TRBJ1-5; the D gene is possibly TRBD1 (6 bases). The sequences come from peripheral blood, collected 180 days after TCRalphabeta/CD19-depleted stem cell transplant. The receptor's source is a male patient aged 2-15 years who had a stem cell transplant for chronic granulomatous disease, so the T cells may come from the graft donor. The CDR3 DNA is TGTGCCAGCAGCCTAACAGGGTATCAGCCCCAGCATTTT. Amino acids: CASSLTGYQPQHF.